This record covers a single T cell receptor (beta chain). Its matching antigen is unknown. Overnight CMV lysate stimulation of fresh PBMCs defined donor CMV status by CD4+ IFNgamma. Cells stained for CD3, CD4, CD8, CD45RA and CD27 were sorted into four subsets. Both TRBC1 and TRBC2 were covered by a beta constant-region primer of two equimolar oligonucleotides. Four rounds of PCR amplified the ligated cDNA using nested alpha and beta constant-region primers plus SP2. The cDNA 3' end received a ligated single-stranded oligonucleotide carrying the SP2 primer and a 12-nucleotide UMI. TCRdb redid the calling of the UMI-ligation and nested PCR reads with MiXCR, one entry per CDR3 protein. The data contain around 130,000 distinct CDR3 sequences, around a third of them seen just once; the ten biggest clones take up about 1%. This entry belongs to a study of naive and memory T cell subsets. Study observations and caveats: Naive and memory subsets had different power law exponents for TCR abundance.

Germline V lookup: CDR1 SGHRS, CDR2 YFSETQ. V dropped 7 bases and J dropped 9; count of bases not matched to a gene: 11. The CDR3 extends over 14 amino acids. The rearrangement links TRBV5-1 to TRBJ2-1, with TRBD2 matching over 9 bases. This TCR was sampled from a human donor in good health. Specimen: central memory CD4+ T cells from blood. The CDR3 coding sequence is TGCGCCAGCTCAGAGGTAGCGGGAGTTATTGAGCAGTTCTTC. Translated, it gives CASSEVAGVIEQFF.